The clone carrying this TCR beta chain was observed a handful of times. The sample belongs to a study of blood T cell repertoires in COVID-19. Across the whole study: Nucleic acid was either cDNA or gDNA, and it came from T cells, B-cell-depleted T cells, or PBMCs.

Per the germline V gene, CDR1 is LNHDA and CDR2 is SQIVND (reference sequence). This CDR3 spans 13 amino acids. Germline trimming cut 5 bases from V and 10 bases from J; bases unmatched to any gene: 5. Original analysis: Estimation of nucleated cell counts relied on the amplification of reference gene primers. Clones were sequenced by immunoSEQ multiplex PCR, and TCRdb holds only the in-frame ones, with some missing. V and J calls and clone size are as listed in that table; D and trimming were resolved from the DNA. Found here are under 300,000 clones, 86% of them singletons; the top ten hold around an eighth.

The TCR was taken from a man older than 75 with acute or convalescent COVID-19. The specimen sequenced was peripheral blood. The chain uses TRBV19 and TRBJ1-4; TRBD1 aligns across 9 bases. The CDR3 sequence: CASSPQGQGKLFF. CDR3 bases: TGTGCCAGTAGTCCCCAGGGACAGGGAAAACTGTTTTTT.